This T cell receptor beta chain was identified in a study of T-cell memory formation after mild COVID-19. Study-wide background: Clustering of TCRs was largely donor specific.

A single record per CDR3 protein comes from TCRdb applying MiXCR to the 5' RACE reads. The profile shows around 140,000 distinct CDR3 sequences, roughly 24% of them singletons. This clonotype showed up just once. The antigen is undetermined. Study observations and caveats: Cross-reactive memory apparently joined, as some responding clones appeared in pre-infection memory. Contracting CD4+ clones lay largely in CM and EM, with CD8+ ones residing in EMRA.

Trimming cost V 6 bases and J 3 bases, with 11 bases left between them. There are 13 residues in the CDR3. CDR1 is SGHVS, CDR2 FQNEAQ, per germline. The chain couples TRBV7-8 to TRBJ1-1; unclear D gene. The sample was PBMCs or a T cell subset sorted from them (not recorded which). This sequence originates from an adult woman who had mild COVID-19 (a few samples of this study predate the infection). Cell type and time point are not known. The CDR3 region is CASSDRAHTEAFF. The CDR3 nucleotides are TGTGCCAGCAGTGATCGAGCCCACACTGAAGCTTTCTTT.